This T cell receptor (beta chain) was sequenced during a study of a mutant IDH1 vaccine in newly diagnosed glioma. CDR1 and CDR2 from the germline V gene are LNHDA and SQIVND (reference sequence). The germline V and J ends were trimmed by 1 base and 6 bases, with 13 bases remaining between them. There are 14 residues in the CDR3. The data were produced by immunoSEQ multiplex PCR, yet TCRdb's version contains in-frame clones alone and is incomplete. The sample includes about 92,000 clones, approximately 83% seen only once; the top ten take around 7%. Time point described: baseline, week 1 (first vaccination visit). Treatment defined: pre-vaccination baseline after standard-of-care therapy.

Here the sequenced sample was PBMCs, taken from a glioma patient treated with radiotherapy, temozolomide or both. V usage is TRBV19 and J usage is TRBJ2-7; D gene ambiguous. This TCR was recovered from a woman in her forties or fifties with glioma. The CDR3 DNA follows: TGTGCCAGTAGTATAGGGGCGGTGGCTCTCGAGCAGTACTTC. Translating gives CASSIGAVALEQYF.